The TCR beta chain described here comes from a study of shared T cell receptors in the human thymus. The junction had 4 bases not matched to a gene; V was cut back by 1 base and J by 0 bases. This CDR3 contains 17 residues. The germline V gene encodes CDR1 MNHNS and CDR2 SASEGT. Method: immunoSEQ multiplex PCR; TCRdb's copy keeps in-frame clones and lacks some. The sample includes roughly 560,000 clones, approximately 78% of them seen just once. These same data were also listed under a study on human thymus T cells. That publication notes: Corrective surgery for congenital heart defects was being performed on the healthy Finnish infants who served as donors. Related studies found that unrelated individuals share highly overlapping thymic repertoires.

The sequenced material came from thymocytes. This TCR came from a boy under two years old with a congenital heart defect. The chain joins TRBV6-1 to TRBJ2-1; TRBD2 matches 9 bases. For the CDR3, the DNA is TGTGCCAGCAGTGAAGGGACTAGCGAGAGCTCCTACAATGAGCAGTTCTTC. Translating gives CASSEGTSESSYNEQFF.